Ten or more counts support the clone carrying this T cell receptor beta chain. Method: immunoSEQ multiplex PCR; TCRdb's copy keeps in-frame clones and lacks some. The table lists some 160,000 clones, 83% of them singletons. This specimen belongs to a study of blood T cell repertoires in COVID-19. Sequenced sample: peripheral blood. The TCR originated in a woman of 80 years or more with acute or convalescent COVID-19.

CDR3 residues: CASSLGPRTEAFF. The DNA of the CDR3 is TGTGCCAGCAGCTTAGGTCCGCGTACTGAAGCTTTCTTT. V is TRBV7-2 and J is TRBJ1-1; D is unclear. The CDR3 is 13 amino acids. Trimming stripped 1 base from V and 5 bases from J, with 8 bases between. Looked up from germline, CDR1 is SGHTA and CDR2 is FQGNSA.